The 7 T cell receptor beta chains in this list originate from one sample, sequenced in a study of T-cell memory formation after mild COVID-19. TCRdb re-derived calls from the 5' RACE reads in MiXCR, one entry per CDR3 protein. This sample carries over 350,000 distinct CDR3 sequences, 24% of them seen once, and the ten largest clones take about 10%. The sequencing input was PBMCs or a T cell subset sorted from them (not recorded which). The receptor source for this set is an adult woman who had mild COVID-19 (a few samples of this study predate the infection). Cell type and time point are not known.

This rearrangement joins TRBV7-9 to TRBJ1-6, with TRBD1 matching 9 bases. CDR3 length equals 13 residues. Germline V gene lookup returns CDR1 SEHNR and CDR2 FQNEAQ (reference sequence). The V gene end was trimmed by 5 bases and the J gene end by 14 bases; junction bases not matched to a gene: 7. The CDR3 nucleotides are TGTGCCAGCAGCGCCTCCGGGACAGGGACCCTCCACTTT. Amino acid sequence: CASSASGTGTLHF.

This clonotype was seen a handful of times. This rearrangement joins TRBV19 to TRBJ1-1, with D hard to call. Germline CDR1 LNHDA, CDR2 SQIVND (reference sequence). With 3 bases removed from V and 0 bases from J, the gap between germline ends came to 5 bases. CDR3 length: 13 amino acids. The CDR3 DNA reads TGTGCCAGTAGTATTGCCATGAACACTGAAGCTTTCTTT. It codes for CASSIAMNTEAFF.

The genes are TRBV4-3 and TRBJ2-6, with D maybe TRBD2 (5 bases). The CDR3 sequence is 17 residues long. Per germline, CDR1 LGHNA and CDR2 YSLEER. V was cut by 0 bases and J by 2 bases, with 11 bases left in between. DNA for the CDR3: TGCGCCAGCAGCCAAGATCATTCGGGGACTGGGGCCAACGTCCTGACTTTC. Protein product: CASSQDHSGTGANVLTF.

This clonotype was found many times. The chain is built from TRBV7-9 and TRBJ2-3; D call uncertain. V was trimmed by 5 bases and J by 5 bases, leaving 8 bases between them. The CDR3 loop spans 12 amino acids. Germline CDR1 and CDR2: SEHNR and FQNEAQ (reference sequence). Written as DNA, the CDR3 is TGTGCCAGCAGCCTCCCTGGAGATACGCAGTATTTT. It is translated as CASSLPGDTQYF.

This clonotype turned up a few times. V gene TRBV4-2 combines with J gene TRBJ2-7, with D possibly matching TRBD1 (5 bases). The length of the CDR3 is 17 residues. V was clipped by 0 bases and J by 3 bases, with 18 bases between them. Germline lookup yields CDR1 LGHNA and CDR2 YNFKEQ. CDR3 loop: CASSQDEAPGHLYEQYF. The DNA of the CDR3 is TGTGCCAGCAGCCAAGATGAGGCCCCAGGACACCTCTACGAGCAGTACTTC.

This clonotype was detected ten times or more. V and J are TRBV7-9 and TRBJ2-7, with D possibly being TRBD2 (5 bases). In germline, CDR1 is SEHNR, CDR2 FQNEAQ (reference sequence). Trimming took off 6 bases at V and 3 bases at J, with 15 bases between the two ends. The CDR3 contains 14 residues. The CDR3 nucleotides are TGTGCCAGCAGTTGGACCGGCCGGGACTACGAGCAGTACTTC. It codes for CASSWTGRDYEQYF.

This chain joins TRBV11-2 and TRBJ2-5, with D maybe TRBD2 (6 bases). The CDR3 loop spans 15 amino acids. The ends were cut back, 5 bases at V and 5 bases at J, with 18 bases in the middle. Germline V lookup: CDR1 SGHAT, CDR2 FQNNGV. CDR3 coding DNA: TGTGCCAGCAGCCCTTTGGTAGGAGGGTCGGAGACCCAGTACTTC. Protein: CASSPLVGGSETQYF.